Each of the 29 T cell receptor beta chains below was sequenced from the same sample in a study of regulatory T cells in long-lasting Graves disease (dated by TCRdb to 2020 to 2022). Explained via the paper, the time point label denotes: persistent/refractory GD, antithyroid drugs over 5 years with positive TRAb. For both TCR sequencing and RNA sequencing, RNA was extracted from PBMCs using TRIzol. The library was obtained by multiplex PCR. The data were produced on an Illumina HiSeq 4000. TCR beta libraries were built with iRepertoire HTBI primers and Arm-PCR amplification of CDR3 regions. TCRdb ran its own pipeline on the public reads, namely fastp trimming at Q25 and MiXCR clone calling, and kept in-frame beta chains. A single entry per CDR3 protein holds the most common genes and DNA from its merged rows. The table for this sample lists around 400,000 distinct CDR3 sequences; 21% of them were counted only once. The biggest ten clones account for about 13% of the sample.

The sequencing used peripheral blood mononuclear cells (PBMCs), collected when the disease was refractory, from a patient treated with antithyroid drugs. Every receptor here comes from a female donor with Graves disease.

This clonotype was counted ten times or more. The chain joins TRBV12-3 or TRBV12-4 to TRBJ1-5; 7 nucleotides line up with TRBD1. This CDR3 comprises 16 residues. The junction had 10 bases not matched to a gene; V was cut back by 3 bases and J by 5 bases. DNA for the CDR3: TGTGCCAGCAGTTTTTTTACAGGGGCCAGCGATCAGCCCCAGCATTTT. Protein product: CASSFFTGASDQPQHF.

This clonotype appeared a few times. The V gene is TRBV3-1, the J gene TRBJ2-7, with a possible D match to TRBD1 (5 bases). This CDR3 has 15 amino acids. Trimming shortened V by 0 bases and J by 7 bases, and 16 bases separated the two germline ends. CDR1 is LGHDT, CDR2 YNNKEL, per germline (reference sequence). CDR3 DNA: TGTGCCAGCAGCCAAGATACGGCAGGGTTCTATGAGCAGTACTTC. Encoded protein: CASSQDTAGFYEQYF.

The rearrangement joins TRBV7-3 to TRBJ2-5, with 12 positions matching TRBD2. V lost 2 bases to trimming and J lost 3 bases; unmatched junction nucleotides: 7. The CDR3 consists of 17 residues. Germline V gene lookup returns CDR1 SGHTA and CDR2 FQGTGA. The CDR3 loop reads CASSLGLAGGFEETQYF. Written as DNA, the CDR3 is TGTGCCAGCAGCTTAGGTCTAGCGGGAGGGTTCGAAGAGACCCAGTACTTC.

V and J are TRBV4-1 and TRBJ2-2, with D uncertain. The length of the CDR3 is 15 residues. Trimming took off 6 bases at V and 0 bases at J, with 11 bases between the two ends. Germline V gene sequence: CDR1 MGHRA, CDR2 YSYEKL. The CDR3 bases are TGCGCCAGCAGGCTCCTCTATCCGAACACCGGGGAGCTGTTTTTT. Residues: CASRLLYPNTGELFF.

The chain carries TRBV20-1 and TRBJ2-3; 7 bases map to TRBD2. This CDR3 contains 15 residues. Germline V gene data show CDR1 as DFQATT and CDR2 as SNEGSKA (reference sequence). V was pared by 6 bases and J by 0 bases, with 9 bases of the junction left unmatched. CDR3 residues: CSATTAGLSTDTQYF. In nucleotides, the CDR3 is TGCAGTGCCACAACAGCGGGACTTAGCACAGATACGCAGTATTTT.

The chain is built from TRBV18 and TRBJ1-2; D is ambiguous. The V end was cut by 1 base, the J end by 0 bases, with 15 bases between. The germline CDR1 and CDR2 sequences are KGHSH and LQKENI. The CDR3 is 17 residues long. CDR3 nucleotide sequence: TGTGCCAGCTCACCACTCTGGGATCCGGGAGCTAACTATGGCTACACCTTC. It is translated as CASSPLWDPGANYGYTF.

The J gene is TRBJ2-2, the V gene TRBV28, with D perhaps TRBD2 (6 bases). Per germline, CDR1 MDHEN and CDR2 SYDVKM. The CDR3 is made up of 15 amino acids. Deletions cut 5 bases from V and 4 bases from J, with 14 bases between. The CDR3 is CASSPTSIPTGELFF. DNA for the CDR3: TGTGCCAGCAGTCCTACTAGCATTCCCACCGGGGAGCTGTTTTTT.

This chain joins TRBV7-2 and TRBJ2-2, with TRBD2 identical over 8 bases. The CDR3 has 15 amino acids. The V segment lost 6 bases and the J segment 5 bases; nucleotides outside the gene matches: 8. Germline CDR1 SGHTA, CDR2 FQGNSA. The CDR3 coding sequence is TGTGCCAGCAGAAACCTAGCGGGCCAAACCGGGGAGCTGTTTTTT. The encoded protein is CASRNLAGQTGELFF.

This clonotype was seen more than once but under ten times. The rearrangement uses TRBV7-9 and TRBJ2-7; 7 positions match TRBD1. The CDR3 runs to 13 residues. After removal of 5 bases from V and 4 bases from J, the junction contained 5 bases not matched to a gene. CDR1 SEHNR and CDR2 FQNEAQ come from the germline V gene (reference sequence). DNA for the CDR3: TGTGCCAGCAGCACCCTCAGGGGGTACGAGCAGTACTTC. Protein sequence: CASSTLRGYEQYF.

This clonotype was counted ten times or more. The rearrangement joins TRBV20-1 to TRBJ1-4, with D maybe TRBD1 (5 bases). Looked up from germline, CDR1 is DFQATT and CDR2 is SNEGSKA (reference sequence). V shed 2 bases and J shed 10 bases, with 17 bases lying between them. This CDR3 has 14 residues. The CDR3 reads CSARKDGAGRKLFF. In DNA, the CDR3 is TGCAGTGCTAGAAAGGATGGTGCAGGGCGAAAACTGTTTTTT.

This clonotype appeared many times. The rearrangement joins TRBV10-2 to TRBJ2-7; tentatively, D is TRBD1 or TRBD2 (5 bases each). V lost 4 bases and J lost 6, with 22 bases in between. Per germline, CDR1 WSHSY and CDR2 SAAADI. The CDR3 loop spans 16 amino acids. The CDR3 DNA follows: TGCGCCAGCAGTGGGGTCCCCGGGACCTGGGAAGGCGAGCAGTACTTC. It codes for CASSGVPGTWEGEQYF.

V usage is TRBV10-3 and J usage is TRBJ2-2; TRBD2 is a possible D gene (5 bases). Trimming took 6 bases from V and 2 from J, leaving 7 bases between them. Germline-derived CDR1 and CDR2 are ENHRY and SYGVKD. This CDR3 region has 13 residues. DNA for the CDR3: TGTGCCATCAGCCGGGATAACACCGGGGAGCTGTTTTTT. It translates to CAISRDNTGELFF.

This clonotype showed up many times. As DNA, the CDR3 is TGCGCCAGCAGCGTCCGGGACAGGGGTTACGAGCAGTACTTC. It translates to CASSVRDRGYEQYF. This sequence joins TRBV5-1 and TRBJ2-7; 10 bases line up with TRBD1. The V gene end was trimmed by 4 bases and the J gene end by 4 bases; junction bases not matched to a gene: 5. CDR3 size: 14 residues. Germline loops: CDR1 SGHRS, CDR2 YFSETQ.

The J gene is TRBJ1-3, the V gene TRBV25-1, with 7 bases lining up with TRBD1. Trimming removed 2 bases from V and 4 bases from J; junction bases left unmatched: 11. Germline V gene lookup returns CDR1 MGHDK and CDR2 SYGVNS. The CDR3 spans 17 residues. DNA of the CDR3: TGTGCCAGCAGTGAACGAGTATACAGGGGAGGAGGAAACACCATATATTTT. Translated, it gives CASSERVYRGGGNTIYF.

This chain uses TRBV25-1 with TRBJ1-3; 9 nucleotides align to TRBD1. Germline V gives CDR1 MGHDK, CDR2 SYGVNS. This CDR3 is 15 amino acids long. The V and J ends lost 3 bases and 3 bases, in that order; junction bases with no gene match: 3. Written as DNA, the CDR3 is TGTGCCAGCAGTGATGACAGGGGGTATGGAAACACCATATATTTT. This sequence encodes CASSDDRGYGNTIYF.

This clonotype was picked up many times. V usage is TRBV2 and J usage is TRBJ2-7; the match to TRBD1 covers 8 bases. The J segment lost 0 bases and the V segment lost 4 bases, leaving 2 bases of the junction unmatched. Germline V gene lookup returns CDR1 SNHLY and CDR2 FYNNEI. This CDR3 comprises 14 residues. CDR3 sequence: CASSGQGSSYEQYF. The CDR3 DNA is TGTGCCAGCAGTGGACAGGGGAGCTCCTACGAGCAGTACTTC. Full variable domain (rest looked up from reference TRBV2 and TRBJ2-7): EPEVTQTPSHQVTQMGQEVILRCVPISNHLYFYWYRQILGQKVEFLVSFYNNEISEKSEIFDDQFSVERPDGSNFTLKIRSTKLEDSAMYFCASSGQGSSYEQYFGPGTRLTVT.

This clonotype was observed a few times. The chain has TRBV19 and TRBJ2-2; no clear D. The V gene lost 10 bases and the J gene lost 5 bases, with 11 bases spanning the gap. The CDR3 length is 12 residues. The V gene's germline CDR1 is LNHDA and CDR2 SQIVND (reference sequence). CDR3 in DNA: TGTGCCATTGGTCCGGAGACCGGGGAGCTGTTTTTT. It codes for CAIGPETGELFF. Using reference TRBV19 and TRBJ2-2 for the parts outside the CDR3, the full variable domain is DGGITQSPKYLFRKEGQNVTLSCEQNLNHDAMYWYRQDPGQGLRLIYYSQIVNDFQKGDIAEGYSVSREKKESFPLTVTSAQKNPTAFYLCAIGPETGELFFGEGSRLTVL.

This chain links TRBV5-8 with TRBJ1-5; perhaps TRBD1 as D (6 bases). Germline values: CDR1 SGHTS, CDR2 YDEGEE. This CDR3 spans 15 amino acids. V was trimmed by 4 bases and J by 6 bases, leaving 17 bases between them. CDR3 nucleotides: TGTGCCAGCAGCCTGGTGGACAGAGGAAGTCAGCCCCAGCATTTT. This sequence encodes CASSLVDRGSQPQHF.

In its sample, this clonotype was seen a few times. Mismatch with germline at one junction end may stem from a read error. The rearrangement uses TRBV5-1 and TRBJ2-6; perhaps TRBD2 as D (6 bases). This CDR3 contains 16 residues. CDR1 and CDR2 (germline): SGHRS, YFSETQ. The CDR3 DNA follows: TGTGCCAGCAGCTCCTACCGGGGGTCTGGGGCCAACGTCCTGACTTTC. Amino acid sequence: CASSSYRGSGANVLTF.

This clonotype was seen only a few times. The chain employs TRBV3-1 and TRBJ2-4; 10 bases are shared with TRBD2. V shed 0 bases, J shed 9 bases, and the junction held 2 bases outside the gene matches. Germline V gene sequence: CDR1 LGHDT, CDR2 YNNKEL (reference sequence). The CDR3 totals 14 residues. The chain's CDR3 is CASSQEAGGGIQYF. As DNA, the CDR3 is TGTGCCAGCAGCCAAGAAGCGGGGGGGGGCATTCAGTACTTC.

This clonotype was detected a few times. Here the CDR3 reads CASNDLAGVHNEQFF. The CDR3 DNA follows: TGTGCCAGCAATGACCTAGCGGGGGTTCACAATGAGCAGTTCTTC. This rearrangement joins TRBV2 to TRBJ2-1, with TRBD2 matching over 10 bases. The CDR3 covers 15 residues. Losses at the gene ends were 7 bases for V and 5 bases for J; bases not matched to a gene: 8. Germline V gene sequence: CDR1 SNHLY, CDR2 FYNNEI.

The chain is built from TRBV11-1 and TRBJ2-7; D is undetermined. Trimming left V 1 base short and J 6 bases short, with 7 bases between. The CDR3 runs 12 residues. Germline loops: CDR1 SGHAT, CDR2 FQDESV (reference sequence). DNA for the CDR3: TGTGCCAGCAGCTTAGTCGATCCCGAGCAGTACTTC. Its protein product is CASSLVDPEQYF.

This clonotype was picked up many times. The genes are TRBV20-1 and TRBJ1-2, with D uncertain. This CDR3 has 13 residues. Trimming removed 6 bases from V and 6 bases from J, with 17 bases in between. Germline lookup yields CDR1 DFQATT and CDR2 SNEGSKA (reference sequence). The CDR3 DNA is TGCAGTGCCCGCTTACCGACAATGAATGGCTACACCTTC. Residues: CSARLPTMNGYTF.

J is TRBJ1-1 and V is TRBV6-5, with 9 bases that match TRBD1. This CDR3 spans 15 amino acids. V shed 5 bases and J 3 bases; nucleotides not matched to a gene: 7. Germline CDR1 reads MNHEY; CDR2 reads SVGAGI. As DNA, the CDR3 is TGTGCCAGCAGTAACTACAGGGGGCCGGACACTGAAGCTTTCTTT. Protein product: CASSNYRGPDTEAFF.

This sequence joins TRBV15 and TRBJ2-5; D is perhaps TRBD1 (5 bases). The length of the CDR3 is 15 residues. Germline CDR1 is LNHNV and CDR2 is YYDKDF (reference sequence). Trimming left V 0 bases short and J 5 bases short, with 13 bases between. This CDR3 reads CATSRDRVFTETQYF. The CDR3 DNA sequence: TGTGCCACCAGCAGAGACAGGGTGTTTACGGAGACCCAGTACTTC.

There are many counts of this clonotype. The rearrangement uses TRBV2 and TRBJ2-7; the D gene is possibly TRBD2 (5 bases). This CDR3 is 16 amino acids long. The V gene's germline CDR1 is SNHLY and CDR2 FYNNEI. Between the trimmed V and J ends, which lost 1 base and 4 bases, there was a span of 17 bases. The CDR3 DNA reads TGTGCCAGCAGTGAAGATGGGTTCACCGGGGTATACGAGCAGTACTTC. It specifies CASSEDGFTGVYEQYF.

This clonotype was seen at least ten times. This rearrangement joins TRBV2 to TRBJ1-2, with a tentative D call TRBD1 (6 bases). The CDR3 loop spans 15 amino acids. V was shortened by 7 bases and J by 3 bases, with 18 bases between the two germline ends. CDR1 SNHLY and CDR2 FYNNEI come from the germline V gene. The CDR3: CASTTGRSNYYGYTF. The CDR3 coding sequence is TGTGCCAGCACGACAGGACGCTCGAATTACTATGGCTACACCTTC.

This clonotype was observed a handful of times. This could be a read error, since a much larger clone is one nucleotide away. This chain links TRBV28 with TRBJ2-2; unclear D gene. V was trimmed by 4 bases and J by 5 bases, leaving 5 bases between them. From germline, CDR1 is MDHEN and CDR2 SYDVKM. The CDR3 consists of 12 residues. CDR3 amino acids: CASSSFTGELFF. As DNA, the CDR3 is TGTGCCAGCAGTTCTTTTACCGGGGAGCTGTTTTTT. Using reference TRBV28 and TRBJ2-2 for the parts outside the CDR3, the full variable domain is DVKVTQSSRYLVKRTGEKVFLECVQDMDHENMFWYRQDPGLGLRLIYFSYDVKMKEKGDIPEGYSVSREKKERFSLILESASTNQTSMYLCASSSFTGELFFGEGSRLTVL.

This clonotype appeared a few times. The gene calls are TRBV7-2 and TRBJ1-3; D unclear. Trimming took off 1 base at V and 2 bases at J, with 9 bases between the two ends. Germline V CDR1 and CDR2: SGHTA, FQGNSA. CDR3 length: 15 residues. DNA of the CDR3: TGTGCCAGCAGCTTAGGTTCCGGGACTGGAAACACCATATATTTT. Amino acid sequence: CASSLGSGTGNTIYF.